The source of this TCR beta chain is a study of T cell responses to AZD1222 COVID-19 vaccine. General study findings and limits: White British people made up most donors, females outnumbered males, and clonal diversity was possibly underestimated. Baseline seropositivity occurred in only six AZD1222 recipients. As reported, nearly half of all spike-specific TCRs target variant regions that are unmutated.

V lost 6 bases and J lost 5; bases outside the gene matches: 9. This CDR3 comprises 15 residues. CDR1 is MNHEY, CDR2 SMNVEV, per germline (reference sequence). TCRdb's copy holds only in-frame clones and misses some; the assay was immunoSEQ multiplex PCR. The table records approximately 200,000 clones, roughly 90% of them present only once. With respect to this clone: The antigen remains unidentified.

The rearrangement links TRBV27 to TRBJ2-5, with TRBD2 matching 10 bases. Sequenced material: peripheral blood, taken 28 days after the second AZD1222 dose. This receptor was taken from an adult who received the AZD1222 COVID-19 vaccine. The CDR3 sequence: CASSLAGVIGETQYF. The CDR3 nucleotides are TGTGCCAGCAGCCTAGCGGGAGTAATAGGGGAGACCCAGTACTTC.